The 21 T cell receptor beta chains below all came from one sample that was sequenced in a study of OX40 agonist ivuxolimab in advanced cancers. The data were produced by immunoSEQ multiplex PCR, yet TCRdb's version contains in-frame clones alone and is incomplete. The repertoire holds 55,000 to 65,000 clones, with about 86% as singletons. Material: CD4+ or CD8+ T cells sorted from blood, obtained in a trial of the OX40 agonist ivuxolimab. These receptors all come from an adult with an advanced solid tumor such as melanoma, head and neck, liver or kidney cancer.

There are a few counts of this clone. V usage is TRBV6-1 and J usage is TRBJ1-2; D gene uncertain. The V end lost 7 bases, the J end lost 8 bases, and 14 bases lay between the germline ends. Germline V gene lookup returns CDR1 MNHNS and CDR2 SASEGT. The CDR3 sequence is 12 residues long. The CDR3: CASNLDIRGYTF. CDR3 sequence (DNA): TGTGCCAGCAACCTCGACATCAGAGGCTACACCTTC.

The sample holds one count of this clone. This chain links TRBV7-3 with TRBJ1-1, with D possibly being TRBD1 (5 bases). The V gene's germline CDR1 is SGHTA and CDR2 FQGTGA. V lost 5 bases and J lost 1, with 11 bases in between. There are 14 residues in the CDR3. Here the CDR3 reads CASSPGLPNTEAFF. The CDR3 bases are TGTGCCAGCAGCCCGGGACTACCGAACACTGAAGCTTTCTTT.

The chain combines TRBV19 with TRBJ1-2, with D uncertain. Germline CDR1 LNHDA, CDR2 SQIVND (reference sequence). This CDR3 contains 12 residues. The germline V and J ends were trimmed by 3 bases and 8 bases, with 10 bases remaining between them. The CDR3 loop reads CASSMVGIGYTF. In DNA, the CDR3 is TGTGCCAGTAGTATGGTGGGAATCGGCTACACCTTC.

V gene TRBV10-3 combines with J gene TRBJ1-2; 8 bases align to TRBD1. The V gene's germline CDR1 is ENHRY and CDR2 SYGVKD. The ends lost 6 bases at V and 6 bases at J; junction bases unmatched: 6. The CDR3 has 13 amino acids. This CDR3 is CAISPTGEDGYTF. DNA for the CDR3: TGTGCCATCAGCCCGACAGGGGAAGATGGCTACACCTTC.

CDR3 nucleotides: TGCGCCAGCAGCCGAACCCCTGCGGAGGAAAAACTGTTTTTT. Protein sequence: CASSRTPAEEKLFF. This sequence joins TRBV5-1 and TRBJ1-4, with no clear D. The CDR3 extends over 14 amino acids. Trimming pared 4 bases from V and 8 bases from J, leaving 15 bases between. From germline, CDR1 is SGHRS and CDR2 YFSETQ.

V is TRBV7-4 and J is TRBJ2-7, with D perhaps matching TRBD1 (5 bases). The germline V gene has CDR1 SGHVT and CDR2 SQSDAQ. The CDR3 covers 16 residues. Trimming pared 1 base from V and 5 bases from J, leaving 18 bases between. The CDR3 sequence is CASSLVLGAGYNEQYF. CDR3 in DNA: TGTGCCAGCAGCTTAGTATTAGGGGCAGGGTACAACGAGCAGTACTTC.

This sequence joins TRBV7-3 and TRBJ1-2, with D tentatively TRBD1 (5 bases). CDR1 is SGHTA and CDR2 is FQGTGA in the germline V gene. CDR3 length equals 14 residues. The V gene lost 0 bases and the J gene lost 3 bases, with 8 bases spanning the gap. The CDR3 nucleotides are TGTGCCAGCAGCTTAACCGGCAGGGACTATGGCTACACCTTC. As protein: CASSLTGRDYGYTF.

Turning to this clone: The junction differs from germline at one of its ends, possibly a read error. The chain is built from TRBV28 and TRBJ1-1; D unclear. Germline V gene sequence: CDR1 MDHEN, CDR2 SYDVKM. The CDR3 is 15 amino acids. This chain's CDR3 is CASSQAGGMNIEAFF. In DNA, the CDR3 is TGTGCCAGCAGTCAGGCGGGAGGCATGAACATTGAAGCTTTCTTT.

The CDR3: CASSSGEGYTF. The DNA for the CDR3 is TGTGCCAGCAGCTCCGGGGAGGGCTACACCTTC. The chain employs TRBV7-3 and TRBJ1-2; D ambiguous. V was cut by 4 bases and J by 8 bases, with 8 bases left in between. Per germline, CDR1 SGHTA and CDR2 FQGTGA. This CDR3 is 11 amino acids long.

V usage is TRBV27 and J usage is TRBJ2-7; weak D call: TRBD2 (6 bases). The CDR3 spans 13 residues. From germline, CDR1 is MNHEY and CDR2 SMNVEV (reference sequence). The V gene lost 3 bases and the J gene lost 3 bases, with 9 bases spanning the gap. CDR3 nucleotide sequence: TGTGCCAGCAGTTTGGGGGGTTTCTACGAGCAGTACTTC. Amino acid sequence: CASSLGGFYEQYF.

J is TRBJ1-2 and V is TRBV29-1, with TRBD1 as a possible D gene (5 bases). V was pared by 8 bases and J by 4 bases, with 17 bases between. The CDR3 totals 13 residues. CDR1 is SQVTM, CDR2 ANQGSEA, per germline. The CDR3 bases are TGCAGCTATGCTACAGGTTTAGGCTATGGCTACACCTTC. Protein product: CSYATGLGYGYTF.

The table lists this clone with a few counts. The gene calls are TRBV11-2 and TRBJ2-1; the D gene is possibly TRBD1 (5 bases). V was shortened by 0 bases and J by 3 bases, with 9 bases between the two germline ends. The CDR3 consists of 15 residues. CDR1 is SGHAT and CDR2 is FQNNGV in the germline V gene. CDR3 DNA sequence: TGTGCCAGCAGCTTAGACAGGGCTCTCTACAATGAGCAGTTCTTC. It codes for CASSLDRALYNEQFF.

CDR3 sequence reads: CASSFTTGSNTGELFF. The CDR3 DNA follows: TGTGCCAGCAGCTTTACGACAGGGTCGAACACCGGGGAGCTGTTTTTT. The rearrangement uses TRBV11-3 and TRBJ2-2; 7 positions agree with TRBD1. The CDR3 is 16 residues long. Germline values: CDR1 SGHNT, CDR2 YENEEA. The V segment lost 3 bases and the J segment 0 bases; nucleotides outside the gene matches: 4.

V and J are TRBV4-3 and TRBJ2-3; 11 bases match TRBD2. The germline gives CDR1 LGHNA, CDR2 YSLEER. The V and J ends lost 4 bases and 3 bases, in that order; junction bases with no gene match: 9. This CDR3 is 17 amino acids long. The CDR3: CASSLGTSGPGTDTQYF. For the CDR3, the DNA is TGCGCCAGCAGCCTAGGGACTAGCGGTCCAGGGACAGATACGCAGTATTTT.

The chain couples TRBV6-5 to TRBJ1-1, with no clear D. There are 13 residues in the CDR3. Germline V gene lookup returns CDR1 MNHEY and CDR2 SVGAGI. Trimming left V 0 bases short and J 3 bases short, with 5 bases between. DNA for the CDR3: TGTGCCAGCAGTTACTCGATGTACACTGAAGCTTTCTTT. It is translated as CASSYSMYTEAFF.

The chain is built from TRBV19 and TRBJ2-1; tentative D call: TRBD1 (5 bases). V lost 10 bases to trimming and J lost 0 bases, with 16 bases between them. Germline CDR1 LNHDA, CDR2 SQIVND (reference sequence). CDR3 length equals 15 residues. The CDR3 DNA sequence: TGTGCCACCTCCCAACAGGTGAGCTCCTACAATGAGCAGTTCTTC. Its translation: CATSQQVSSYNEQFF.

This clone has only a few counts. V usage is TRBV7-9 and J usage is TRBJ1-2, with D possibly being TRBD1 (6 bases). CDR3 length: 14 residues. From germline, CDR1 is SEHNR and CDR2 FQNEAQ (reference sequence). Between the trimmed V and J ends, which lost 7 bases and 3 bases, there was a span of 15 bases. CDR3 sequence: CASTKSGADYGYTF. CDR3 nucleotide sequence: TGTGCCAGCACTAAGTCGGGGGCTGACTATGGCTACACCTTC.

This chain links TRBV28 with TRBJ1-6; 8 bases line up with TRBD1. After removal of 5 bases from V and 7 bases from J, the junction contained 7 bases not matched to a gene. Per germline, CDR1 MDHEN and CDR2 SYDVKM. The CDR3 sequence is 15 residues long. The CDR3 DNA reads TGTGCCAGCAGTCTCCACGGGACAGGCAATTCACCCCTCCACTTT. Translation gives CASSLHGTGNSPLHF. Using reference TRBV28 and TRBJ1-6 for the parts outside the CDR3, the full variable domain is DVKVTQSSRYLVKRTGEKVFLECVQDMDHENMFWYRQDPGLGLRLIYFSYDVKMKEKGDIPEGYSVSREKKERFSLILESASTNQTSMYLCASSLHGTGNSPLHFGNGTRLTVT.

CDR3 loop: CASSLTRTANTGELFF. The CDR3 DNA sequence: TGCGCCAGCAGCTTGACCCGGACGGCGAACACCGGGGAGCTGTTTTTT. The rearrangement uses TRBV5-1 and TRBJ2-2; D not certain. The ends were cut back, 1 base at V and 0 bases at J, with 10 bases in the middle. Germline CDR1 and CDR2: SGHRS and YFSETQ. The CDR3 is 16 amino acids.

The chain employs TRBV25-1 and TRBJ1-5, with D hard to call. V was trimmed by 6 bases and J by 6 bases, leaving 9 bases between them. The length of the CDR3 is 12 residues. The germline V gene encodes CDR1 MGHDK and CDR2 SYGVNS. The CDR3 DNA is TGTGCCAGCAGATTGGGAAGTCAGCCCCAGCATTTT. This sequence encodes CASRLGSQPQHF.

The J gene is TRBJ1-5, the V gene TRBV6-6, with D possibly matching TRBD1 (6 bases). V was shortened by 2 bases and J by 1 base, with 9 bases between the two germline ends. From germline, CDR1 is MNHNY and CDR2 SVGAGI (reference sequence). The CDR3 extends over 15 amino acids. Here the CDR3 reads CASSYRGGSNQPQHF. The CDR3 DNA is TGTGCCAGCAGTTACAGAGGGGGGAGCAATCAGCCCCAGCATTTT.